The present entry profiles one T cell receptor (beta chain) with its context. The antigen is undetermined. The data are from a study of naive and memory T cell subsets. An equimolar mix of two oligonucleotides served as the beta constant-region primer for TRBC1 and TRBC2. The ligated cDNA underwent four PCR rounds using SP2 and nested alpha and beta constant-region primers. A 12-nucleotide UMI and the SP2 primer were added to the cDNA 3' end by oligonucleotide ligation. TCRdb reprocessed the UMI-ligation and nested PCR reads with MiXCR, giving one entry per CDR3 protein. The data show 120,000 to 150,000 distinct CDR3 sequences, 22% seen once. Study-level findings and limits: Each distinct alpha or beta sequence counts as one clonotype. Naive repertoires, especially CD8, held a few larger clonotypes, possibly memory cells re-expressing CD45RA. From naive to CM, EM and EMRA, diversity decreased and Gini increased.

The germline CDR1 and CDR2 sequences are MNHNS and SASEGT. This CDR3 has 13 amino acids. V dropped 6 bases and J dropped 10 bases, with 16 bases sitting between them. Cells stained for CD3, CD4, CD8, CD45RA and CD27 were sorted into four subsets. The clonotype was recovered from a human donor in good health. The chain links TRBV6-1 to TRBJ2-1; D is perhaps TRBD1 (5 bases). Sample: naive CD4+ T cells from blood. The CDR3 spells CASSPLGVGEQFF. CDR3 nucleotide sequence: TGTGCCAGCAGCCCCTTAGGGGTGGGGGAGCAGTTCTTC.